This T cell receptor beta chain came from a study of cytomegalovirus exposure and HLA in healthy donors. J gave up 3 bases and V 0 bases, and 2 bases lay outside the gene matches. This CDR3 is 14 amino acids long. Germline V CDR1 and CDR2: LGHNA, YNFKEQ. PCR used 60 Vbeta primers and 13 Jbeta primers. Only in-frame clones appear in the TCRdb table, and some are missing; sequencing was by immunoSEQ multiplex PCR. The sample holds some 110,000 clones; 50% to 70% are singletons and the top ten take around 9.7%. Study results and limitations: The authors later linked a missense DCLRE1C variant to TCR beta V- and J-gene trimming.

Concerning this clone itself: Its target is not known.

The rearrangement uses TRBV4-2 and TRBJ2-7; TRBD2 matches 7 bases. This TCR was recovered from a woman aged 40 to 50 in good health and CMV-seropositive. Sequenced: PBMCs. In DNA form, the CDR3 reads TGTGCCAGCAGCCAAGAGGGGGGGATCTACGAGCAGTACTTC. Amino acid sequence: CASSQEGGIYEQYF.